This T cell receptor (beta chain) was retrieved from a study of cytomegalovirus exposure and HLA in healthy donors. Study findings and constraints: TCR association rates varied by HLA locus in a later analysis, with DRB1 highest and HLA-C lowest. Reported performance of the classifier showed diagnosis of cytomegalovirus status with high specificity and sensitivity.

The germline V gene encodes CDR1 GTSNPN and CDR2 SVGIG (reference sequence). The CDR3 has 14 amino acids. V dropped 2 bases and J dropped 8; count of bases not matched to a gene: 5. Primers included in the PCR were 60 Vbeta and 13 Jbeta primers. Some clones are missing from TCRdb's copy, which holds only in-frame ones; the method was immunoSEQ multiplex PCR. Of over 100,000 clones in the sample, 60% to 85% were seen once. Only a few counts were recorded for this clone. Its target is not known. The TCR originated in a woman aged 25-40 years in good health and CMV-seropositive. The V and J genes are TRBV30 and TRBJ1-4; 10 bases match TRBD1. Sequencing input: PBMCs. The CDR3 coding sequence is TGTGCCTGGAGTCGGACAGGGGGTATGGAAAAACTGTTTTTT. Translation: CAWSRTGGMEKLFF. Complete variable domain (other parts from reference TRBV30 and TRBJ1-4): SQTIHQWPATLVQPVGSPLSLECTVEGTSNPNLYWYRQAAGRGLQLLFYSVGIGQISSEVPQNLSASRPQDRQFILSSKKLLLSDSGFYLCAWSRTGGMEKLFFGSGTQLSVL.